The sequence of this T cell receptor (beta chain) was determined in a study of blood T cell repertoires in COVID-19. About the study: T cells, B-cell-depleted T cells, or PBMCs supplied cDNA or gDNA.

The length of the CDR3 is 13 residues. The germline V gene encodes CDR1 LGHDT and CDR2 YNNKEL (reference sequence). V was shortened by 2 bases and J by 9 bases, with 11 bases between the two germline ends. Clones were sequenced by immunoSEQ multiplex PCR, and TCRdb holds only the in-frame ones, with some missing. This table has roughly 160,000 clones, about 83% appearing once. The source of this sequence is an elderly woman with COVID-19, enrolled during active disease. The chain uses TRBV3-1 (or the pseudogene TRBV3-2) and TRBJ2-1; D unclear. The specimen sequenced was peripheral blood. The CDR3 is CASSQLLAGEQFF. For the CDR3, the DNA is TGTGCCAGCAGCCAACTCCTGGCAGGTGAGCAGTTCTTC.